Sequencing of this T cell receptor beta chain was carried out in a study of T-cell memory formation after mild COVID-19. A few counts support this clonotype. From 5'RACE with constant-segment primers came TCR alpha and TCR beta cDNA libraries that carried sample barcodes and UMIs. MiXCR was run by TCRdb on the 5' RACE reads, yielding one entry per CDR3 protein. Seen here are around 440,000 distinct CDR3 sequences, about 20% observed once, and the top ten hold about 12%. V gave up 2 bases and J gave up 2 bases, with 15 bases separating them. The CDR3 is 16 residues long. Germline loops: CDR1 MNHNS, CDR2 SASEGT.

Sequenced material: PBMCs or a T cell subset sorted from them (not recorded which). This chain uses TRBV6-1 with TRBJ1-1; tentatively, D is TRBD1 (6 bases). This TCR came from an adult woman who had mild COVID-19 (a few samples of this study predate the infection). Cell type and time point are not known. CDR3 loop: CASSEPGATGNTEAFF. The CDR3 region has the DNA TGTGCCAGCAGTGAACCGGGGGCAACGGGCAACACTGAAGCTTTCTTT.